This entry lists 9 T cell receptor beta chains sequenced from one sample in a study of radiation and T cells in renal cell carcinoma. Repertoires were generated with immunoSEQ multiplex PCR, while TCRdb's copy carries only in-frame clones and drops some. The sample includes some 95,000 clones, 70% to 90% of them seen just once. As to time point: baseline pretreatment blood. Treatment reported: 15 Gy SBRT to primary tumor, nephrectomy 4 weeks later. Sequencing was performed on blood, taken from a patient whose treatment included radiotherapy and nephrectomy. These receptor sequences come from a man in his fifties or sixties with renal cell carcinoma.

This chain connects TRBV19 to TRBJ2-1; the match to TRBD1 covers 8 bases. V lost 6 bases and J lost 5; bases outside the gene matches: 0. CDR3 length: 12 residues. Germline CDR1 is LNHDA and CDR2 is SQIVND (reference sequence). The CDR3 DNA reads as TGTGCCAGTAGGGACAGGGACAATGAGCAGTTCTTC. The encoded protein is CASRDRDNEQFF.

The chain links TRBV2 to TRBJ2-5; D is unresolved. CDR1 and CDR2 (germline): SNHLY, FYNNEI. This CDR3 contains 13 residues. Trimming cost V 8 bases and J 4 bases, with 14 bases left between them. Here the CDR3 DNA reads TGTGCCAGCTACCCCAGGACCACAGAGACCCAGTACTTC. As protein: CASYPRTTETQYF.

V is TRBV18 and J is TRBJ1-2; TRBD1 aligns across 9 bases. CDR3 length: 16 amino acids. In germline, CDR1 is KGHSH, CDR2 LQKENI. Unmatched junction bases numbered 7, after V lost 3 bases and J lost 2 bases. The CDR3 loop is CASSPSTGGGNYGYTF. The CDR3 DNA is TGTGCCAGCTCACCGTCGACAGGGGGAGGGAACTATGGCTACACCTTC.

The chain carries TRBV4-2 and TRBJ2-7; a possible D gene is TRBD2 (5 bases). Between the trimmed V and J ends, which lost 1 base and 1 base, there was a span of 8 bases. CDR3 size: 14 residues. The V gene's germline CDR1 is LGHNA and CDR2 YNFKEQ. The CDR3 sequence: CASSQGTASYEQYF. As DNA, the CDR3 is TGTGCCAGCAGCCAAGGGACTGCTTCCTACGAGCAGTACTTC.

The chain employs TRBV9 and TRBJ1-1, with D unresolved. Germline-derived CDR1 and CDR2 are SGDLS and YYNGEE. This CDR3 spans 13 amino acids. V lost 0 bases and J lost 3, with 6 bases in between. The CDR3: CASSVGGDTEAFF. CDR3 sequence (DNA): TGTGCCAGCAGCGTAGGTGGGGACACTGAAGCTTTCTTT.

The sample holds a few counts of this clone. V usage is TRBV5-1 and J usage is TRBJ2-3; a possible D gene is TRBD2 (6 bases). This CDR3 is built from 13 residues. Trimming took 5 bases from V and 8 from J, leaving 15 bases between them. Germline lookup yields CDR1 SGHRS and CDR2 YFSETQ. In DNA form, the CDR3 reads TGCGCCAGCAGTCAAAAGAACGGGGGTACGCAGTATTTT. This sequence encodes CASSQKNGGTQYF.

The V call is TRBV19, the J call TRBJ1-1, with D possibly matching TRBD1 (6 bases). Germline CDR1 is LNHDA and CDR2 is SQIVND (reference sequence). Trimming cost V 5 bases and J 10 bases, with 11 bases left between them. The CDR3 sequence is 11 residues long. CDR3 DNA: TGTGCCAGTAGTGCAGGGGTAGGAGCTTTCTTT. It codes for CASSAGVGAFF.

This chain uses TRBV4-3 with TRBJ2-2, with 16 nucleotides matching TRBD2. Germline-derived CDR1 and CDR2 are LGHNA and YSLEER. J was trimmed by 7 bases and V by 7 bases; bases with no gene match: 3. The CDR3 consists of 15 residues. The CDR3 loop is CASKGTSGGVGELFF. In DNA, the CDR3 is TGCGCCAGCAAAGGGACTAGCGGGGGGGTCGGGGAGCTGTTTTTT.

The chain employs TRBV4-3 and TRBJ1-1, with unresolved D. V was trimmed by 0 bases and J by 4 bases, leaving 15 bases between them. Germline assignment: CDR1 LGHNA and CDR2 YSLEER. The CDR3 runs to 16 residues. CDR3 loop: CASSQESGDVGTEAFF. The CDR3 nucleotides read TGCGCCAGCAGCCAAGAGTCCGGGGATGTTGGCACTGAAGCTTTCTTT.